The T cell receptor beta chain under discussion was sequenced for a study of T cells in Graves' hyperthyroidism and ophthalmopathy. V was pared by 3 bases and J by 6 bases, with 12 bases of the junction left unmatched. Per the germline V gene, CDR1 is SGDLS and CDR2 is YYNGEE. The CDR3 runs 18 residues. RNA transcripts provided the source from which TCR beta CDR3 regions were amplified. The TCR CDR3 was amplified in a first-round RT-PCR using the HTBI primer set. TCRdb analysed the multiplex PCR reads with MiXCR anew, one entry per CDR3 protein. The table lists about 500,000 distinct CDR3 sequences, 40% to 50% of them singletons.

The clonotype originates from an adult woman with Graves' disease, either hyperthyroidism or ophthalmopathy (not recorded which). Sequencing was performed on peripheral blood or thyroid tissue (not recorded which). This sequence joins TRBV9 and TRBJ2-2; TRBD2 aligns across 12 bases. The CDR3 sequence is CASSAGLAGPSGAGELFF. CDR3 DNA sequence: TGTGCCAGCAGCGCCGGACTAGCGGGACCGTCCGGGGCCGGGGAGCTGTTTTTT.